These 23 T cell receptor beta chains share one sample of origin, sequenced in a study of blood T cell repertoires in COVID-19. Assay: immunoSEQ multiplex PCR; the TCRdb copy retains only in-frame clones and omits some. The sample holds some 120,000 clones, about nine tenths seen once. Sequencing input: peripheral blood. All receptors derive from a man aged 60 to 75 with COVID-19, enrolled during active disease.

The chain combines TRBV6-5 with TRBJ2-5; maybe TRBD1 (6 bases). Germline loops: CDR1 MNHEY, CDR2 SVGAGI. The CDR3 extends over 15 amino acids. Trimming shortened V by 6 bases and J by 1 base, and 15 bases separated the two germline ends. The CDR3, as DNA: TGTGCCAGCAGGATAGCAGGGGCCCTCCAAGAGACCCAGTACTTC. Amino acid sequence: CASRIAGALQETQYF.

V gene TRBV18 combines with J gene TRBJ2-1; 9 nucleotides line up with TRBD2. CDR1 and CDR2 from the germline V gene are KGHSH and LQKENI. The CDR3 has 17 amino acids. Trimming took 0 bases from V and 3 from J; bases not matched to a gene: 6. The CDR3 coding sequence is TGTGCCAGCTCACCACCCGTAGCGGGAGACTTCTACAATGAGCAGTTCTTC. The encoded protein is CASSPPVAGDFYNEQFF.

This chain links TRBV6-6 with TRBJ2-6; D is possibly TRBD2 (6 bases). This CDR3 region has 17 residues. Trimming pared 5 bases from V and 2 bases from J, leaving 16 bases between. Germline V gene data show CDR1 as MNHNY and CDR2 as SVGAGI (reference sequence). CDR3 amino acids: CASSPKEGRAGANVLTF. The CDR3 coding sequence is TGTGCCAGCAGTCCTAAGGAGGGTAGGGCTGGGGCCAACGTCCTGACTTTC.

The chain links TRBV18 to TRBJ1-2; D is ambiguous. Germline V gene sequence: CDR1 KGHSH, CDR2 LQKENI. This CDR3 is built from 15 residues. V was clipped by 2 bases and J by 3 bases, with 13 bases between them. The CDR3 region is CASSPGSLRDYGYTF. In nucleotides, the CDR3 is TGTGCCAGCTCACCAGGGAGTCTAAGAGACTATGGCTACACCTTC.

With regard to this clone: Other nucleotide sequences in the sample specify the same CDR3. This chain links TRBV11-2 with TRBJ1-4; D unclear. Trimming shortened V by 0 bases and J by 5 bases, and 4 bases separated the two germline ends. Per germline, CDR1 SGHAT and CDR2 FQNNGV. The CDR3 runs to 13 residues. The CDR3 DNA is TGTGCCAGCAGCTTAGAACAGAATGAAAAACTGTTTTTT. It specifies CASSLEQNEKLFF.

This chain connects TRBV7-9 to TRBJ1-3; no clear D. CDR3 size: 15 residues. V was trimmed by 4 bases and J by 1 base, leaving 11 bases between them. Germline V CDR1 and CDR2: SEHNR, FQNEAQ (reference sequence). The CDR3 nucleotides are TGTGCCAGCAGCTCCCTACGAGGGTCTGGAAACACCATATATTTT. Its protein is CASSSLRGSGNTIYF.

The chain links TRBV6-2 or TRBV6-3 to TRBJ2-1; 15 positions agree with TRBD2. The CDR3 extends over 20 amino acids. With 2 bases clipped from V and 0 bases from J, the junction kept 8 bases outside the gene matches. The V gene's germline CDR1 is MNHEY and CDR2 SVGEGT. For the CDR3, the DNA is TGTGCCAGCAGTTACCCGGGACTAGCGGGAGGACAAAGCTCCTACAATGAGCAGTTCTTC. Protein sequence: CASSYPGLAGGQSSYNEQFF.

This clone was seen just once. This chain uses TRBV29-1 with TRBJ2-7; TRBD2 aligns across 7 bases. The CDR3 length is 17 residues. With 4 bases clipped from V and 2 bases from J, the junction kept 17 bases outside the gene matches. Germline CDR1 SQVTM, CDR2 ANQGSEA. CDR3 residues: CSVGFAGAGGSPYEQYF. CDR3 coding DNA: TGCAGCGTTGGTTTTGCGGGAGCTGGCGGGTCCCCCTACGAGCAGTACTTC.

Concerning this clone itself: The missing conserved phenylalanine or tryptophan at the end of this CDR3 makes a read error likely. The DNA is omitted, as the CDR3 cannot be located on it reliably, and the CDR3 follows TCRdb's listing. CDR3 amino acids: CASSWAGGPLHL. V gene TRBV7-9 combines with J gene TRBJ2-4; no check of the table's D call, TRBD2, against the DNA was made. Germline V gene sequence: CDR1 SEHNR, CDR2 FQNEAQ (reference sequence). Termini included, the CDR3 measures 12 amino acids.

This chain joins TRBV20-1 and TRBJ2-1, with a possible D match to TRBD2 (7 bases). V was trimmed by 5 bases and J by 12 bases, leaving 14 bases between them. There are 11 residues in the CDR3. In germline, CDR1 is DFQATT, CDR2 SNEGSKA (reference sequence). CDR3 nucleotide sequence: TGCAGTGCTTCTGGGGGGGCCGCGCAGTTCTTC. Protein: CSASGGAAQFF.

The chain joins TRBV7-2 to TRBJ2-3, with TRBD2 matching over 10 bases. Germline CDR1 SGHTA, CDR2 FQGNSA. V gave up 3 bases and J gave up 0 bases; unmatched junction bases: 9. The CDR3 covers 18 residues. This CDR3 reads CASSFPGLAPWSTDTQYF. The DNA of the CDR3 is TGTGCCAGCAGCTTCCCGGGACTAGCGCCATGGAGCACAGATACGCAGTATTTT.

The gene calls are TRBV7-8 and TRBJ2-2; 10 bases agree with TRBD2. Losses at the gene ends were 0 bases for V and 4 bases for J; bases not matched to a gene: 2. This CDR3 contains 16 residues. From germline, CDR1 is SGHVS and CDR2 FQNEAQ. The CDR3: CASSLATSGFTGELFF. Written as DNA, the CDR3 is TGTGCCAGCAGCTTAGCGACTAGCGGGTTCACCGGGGAGCTGTTTTTT.

CDR3 residues: CASSLTSGANEQFF. CDR3 sequence (DNA): TGCGCCAGCAGCTTGACTAGCGGAGCCAATGAGCAGTTCTTC. J is TRBJ2-1 and V is TRBV5-1, with 8 bases matching TRBD2. The CDR3 is made up of 14 amino acids. Germline V gene sequence: CDR1 SGHRS, CDR2 YFSETQ. J lost 6 bases, V lost 1 base, and 3 bases had no gene match. Drawing the rest from reference TRBV5-1 and TRBJ2-1, the complete variable domain is KAGVTQTPRYLIKTRGQQVTLSCSPISGHRSVSWYQQTPGQGLQFLFEYFSETQRNKGNFPGRFSGRQFSNSRSEMNVSTLELGDSALYLCASSLTSGANEQFFGPGTRLTVL.

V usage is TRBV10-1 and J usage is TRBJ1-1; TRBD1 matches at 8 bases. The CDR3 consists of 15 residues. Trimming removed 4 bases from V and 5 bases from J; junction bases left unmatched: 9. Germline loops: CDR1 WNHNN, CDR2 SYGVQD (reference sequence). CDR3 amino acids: CASSGPTGEKTEAFF. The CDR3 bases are TGCGCCAGCAGTGGGCCGACAGGGGAGAAGACTGAAGCTTTCTTT.

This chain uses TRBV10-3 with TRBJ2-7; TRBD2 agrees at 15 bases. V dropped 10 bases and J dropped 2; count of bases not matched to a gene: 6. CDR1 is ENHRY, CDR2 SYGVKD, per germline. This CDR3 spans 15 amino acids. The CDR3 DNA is TGTGCCACGGGGACTAGCGGGAGGCGTCCCTACGAGCAGTACTTC. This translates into CATGTSGRRPYEQYF.

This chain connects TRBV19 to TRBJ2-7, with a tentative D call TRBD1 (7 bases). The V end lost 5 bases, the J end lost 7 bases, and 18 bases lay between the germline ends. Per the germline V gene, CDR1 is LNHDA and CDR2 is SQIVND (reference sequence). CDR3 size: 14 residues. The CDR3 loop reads CASSVQGGYGEQYF. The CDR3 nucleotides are TGTGCCAGTAGTGTCCAGGGGGGTTACGGGGAGCAGTACTTC.

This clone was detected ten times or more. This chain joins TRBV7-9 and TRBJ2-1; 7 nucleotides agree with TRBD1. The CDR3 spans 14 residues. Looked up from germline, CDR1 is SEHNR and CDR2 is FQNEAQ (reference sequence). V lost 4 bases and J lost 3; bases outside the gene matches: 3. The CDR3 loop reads CASSSDRRYNEQFF. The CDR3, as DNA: TGTGCCAGCAGCTCGGACAGGCGCTACAATGAGCAGTTCTTC.

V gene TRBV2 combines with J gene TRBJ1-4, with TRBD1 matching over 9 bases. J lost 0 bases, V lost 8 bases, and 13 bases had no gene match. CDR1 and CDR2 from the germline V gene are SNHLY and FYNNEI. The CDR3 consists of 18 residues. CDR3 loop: CASQPRTGDSATNEKLFF. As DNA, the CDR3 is TGTGCCAGCCAGCCCCGGACAGGGGACTCTGCAACTAATGAAAAACTGTTTTTT. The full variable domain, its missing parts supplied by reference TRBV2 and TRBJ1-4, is EPEVTQTPSHQVTQMGQEVILRCVPISNHLYFYWYRQILGQKVEFLVSFYNNEISEKSEIFDDQFSVERPDGSNFTLKIRSTKLEDSAMYFCASQPRTGDSATNEKLFFGSGTQLSVL.

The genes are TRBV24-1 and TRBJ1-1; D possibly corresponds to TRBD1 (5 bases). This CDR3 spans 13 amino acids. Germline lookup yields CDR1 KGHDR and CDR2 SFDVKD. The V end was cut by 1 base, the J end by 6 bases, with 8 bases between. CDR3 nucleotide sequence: TGTGCCACCAGTGATTTAAGGGGTGCTGAAGCTTTCTTT. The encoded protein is CATSDLRGAEAFF.

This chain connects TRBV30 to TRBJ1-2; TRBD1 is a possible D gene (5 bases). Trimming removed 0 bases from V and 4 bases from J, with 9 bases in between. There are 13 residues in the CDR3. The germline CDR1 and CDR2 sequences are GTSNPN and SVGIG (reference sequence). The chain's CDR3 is CAWSVGQGYGYTF. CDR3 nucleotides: TGTGCCTGGAGTGTAGGCCAGGGCTATGGCTACACCTTC.

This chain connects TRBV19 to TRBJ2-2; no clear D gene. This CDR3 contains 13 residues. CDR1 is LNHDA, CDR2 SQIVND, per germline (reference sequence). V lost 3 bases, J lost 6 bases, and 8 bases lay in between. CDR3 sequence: CASSIMAPGELFF. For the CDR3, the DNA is TGTGCCAGTAGTATTATGGCCCCCGGGGAGCTGTTTTTT.

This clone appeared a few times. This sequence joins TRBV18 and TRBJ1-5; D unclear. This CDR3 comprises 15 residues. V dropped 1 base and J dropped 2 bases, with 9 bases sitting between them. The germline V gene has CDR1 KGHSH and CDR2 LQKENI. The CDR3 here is CASSPRGDGNQPQHF. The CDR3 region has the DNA TGTGCCAGCTCACCACGCGGAGATGGCAATCAGCCCCAGCATTTT.

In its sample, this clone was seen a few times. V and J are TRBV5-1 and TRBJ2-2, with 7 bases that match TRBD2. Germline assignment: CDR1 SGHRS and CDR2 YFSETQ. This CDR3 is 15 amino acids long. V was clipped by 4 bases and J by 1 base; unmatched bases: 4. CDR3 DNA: TGCGCCAGCAGCCAACTAGCGAGGAACACCGGGGAGCTGTTTTTT. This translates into CASSQLARNTGELFF.